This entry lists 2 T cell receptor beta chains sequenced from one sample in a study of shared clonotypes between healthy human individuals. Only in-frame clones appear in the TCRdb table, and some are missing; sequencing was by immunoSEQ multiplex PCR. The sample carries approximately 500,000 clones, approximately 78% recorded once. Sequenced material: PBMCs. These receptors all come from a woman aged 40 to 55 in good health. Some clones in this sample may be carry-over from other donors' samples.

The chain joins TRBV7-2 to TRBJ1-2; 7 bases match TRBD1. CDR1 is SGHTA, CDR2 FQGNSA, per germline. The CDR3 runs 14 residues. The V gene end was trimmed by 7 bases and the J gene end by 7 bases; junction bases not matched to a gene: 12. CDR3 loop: CASNPFRQGSGYTF. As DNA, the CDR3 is TGTGCCAGCAACCCCTTCAGACAGGGAAGTGGCTACACCTTC.

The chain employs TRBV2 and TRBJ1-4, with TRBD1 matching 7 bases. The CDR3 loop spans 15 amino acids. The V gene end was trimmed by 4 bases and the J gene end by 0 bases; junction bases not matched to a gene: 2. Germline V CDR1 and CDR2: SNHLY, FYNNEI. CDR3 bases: TGTGCCAGCAGTGCGACAGGGACAACTAATGAAAAACTGTTTTTT. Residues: CASSATGTTNEKLFF.